The clone carrying this TCR beta chain appeared a single time. It was with 60 Vbeta and 13 Jbeta primers that the PCR ran. Data came from immunoSEQ multiplex PCR; TCRdb stores just in-frame clones and leaves some out. The sample holds 85,000 to 110,000 clones, about 77% seen once. The V and J ends lost 4 bases and 4 bases, in that order; junction bases with no gene match: 6. The V gene's germline CDR1 is SQVTM and CDR2 ANQGSEA. The CDR3 extends over 14 amino acids. Each donor was healthy, and each was a bone marrow donor. This specimen comes from a study of cytomegalovirus exposure and HLA in healthy donors.

The chain carries TRBV29-1 and TRBJ2-2; 7 positions match TRBD2. The origin of this receptor is a woman aged 18-29 years in good health and CMV-seropositive. The sample comprised PBMCs. CDR3 protein: CSVGLAVGTGELFF. The CDR3 DNA follows: TGCAGCGTTGGTCTAGCGGTGGGCACCGGGGAGCTGTTTTTT.